Sequencing of this TCR beta chain was carried out in a study of CD8+ T cells in alopecia areata. Treatment defined: oral pan-JAK inhibitor, 5-10 mg twice daily. In each case, RNA was isolated and then reverse transcribed into cDNA as the sequencing template. Produced via immunoSEQ multiplex PCR; TCRdb's table is partial and in-frame only. The data show 270,000 or so clones, nearly 60% seen once. In germline, CDR1 is SGHNT, CDR2 YYREEE (reference sequence). The CDR3 totals 13 residues. V was cut by 3 bases and J by 12 bases, with 13 bases left in between. This sample comprised CD4+ T cells sorted from blood, obtained at week 24, from a patient treated with tofacitinib. This clonotype was obtained from a human donor with alopecia areata. The chain has TRBV5-4 and TRBJ1-6; perhaps TRBD1 as D (6 bases). The chain's CDR3 is CASSSGAGVPLHF. CDR3 DNA: TGTGCCAGCAGCTCTGGAGCAGGGGTACCCCTCCACTTT.